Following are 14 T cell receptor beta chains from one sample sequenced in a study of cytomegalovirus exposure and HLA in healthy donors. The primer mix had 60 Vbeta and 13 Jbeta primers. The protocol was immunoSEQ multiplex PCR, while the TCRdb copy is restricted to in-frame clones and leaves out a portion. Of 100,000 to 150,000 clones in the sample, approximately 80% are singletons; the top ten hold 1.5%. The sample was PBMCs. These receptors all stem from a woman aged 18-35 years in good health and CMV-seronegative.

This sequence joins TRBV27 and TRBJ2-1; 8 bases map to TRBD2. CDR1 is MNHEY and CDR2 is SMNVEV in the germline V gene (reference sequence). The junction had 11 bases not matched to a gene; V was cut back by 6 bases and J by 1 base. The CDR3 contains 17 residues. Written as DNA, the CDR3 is TGTGCCAGCAGCCGGCAAGGGGCGGGGGGTTCCTACAATGAGCAGTTCTTC. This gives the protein CASSRQGAGGSYNEQFF.

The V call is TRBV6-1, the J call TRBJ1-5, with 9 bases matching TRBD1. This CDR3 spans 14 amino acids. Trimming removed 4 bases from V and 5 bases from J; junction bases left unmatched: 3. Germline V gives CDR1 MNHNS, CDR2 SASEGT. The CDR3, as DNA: TGTGCCAGCAGTGTTAACAGGGGGCATCAGCCCCAGCATTTT. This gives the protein CASSVNRGHQPQHF.

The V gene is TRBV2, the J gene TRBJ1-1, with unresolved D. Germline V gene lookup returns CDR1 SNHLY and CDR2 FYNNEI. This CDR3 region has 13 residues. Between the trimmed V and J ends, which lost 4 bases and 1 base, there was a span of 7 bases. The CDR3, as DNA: TGTGCCAGCAGTGTAGAGAAGAACACTGAAGCTTTCTTT. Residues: CASSVEKNTEAFF.

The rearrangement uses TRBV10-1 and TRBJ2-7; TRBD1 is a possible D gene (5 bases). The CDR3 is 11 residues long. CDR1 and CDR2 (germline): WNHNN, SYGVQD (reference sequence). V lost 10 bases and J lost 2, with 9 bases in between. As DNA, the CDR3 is TGCGCCAAAGAGGACACCTACGAGCAGTACTTC. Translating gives CAKEDTYEQYF.

In DNA form, the CDR3 reads TGTGCCATCAGTGAGTCTGGGTACGGGACTGAAGCTTTCTTT. This translates into CAISESGYGTEAFF. J is TRBJ1-1 and V is TRBV10-3; D ambiguous. Trimming removed 0 bases at V and 5 bases at J, with 10 bases between. This CDR3 has 14 residues. Germline V gene data show CDR1 as ENHRY and CDR2 as SYGVKD.

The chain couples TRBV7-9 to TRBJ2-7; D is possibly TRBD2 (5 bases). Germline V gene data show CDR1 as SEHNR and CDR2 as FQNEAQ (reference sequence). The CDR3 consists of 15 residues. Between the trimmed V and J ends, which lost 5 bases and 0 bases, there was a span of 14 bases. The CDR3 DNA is TGTGCCAGCAGCCCTTTCGGAGGCTACTCCTACGAGCAGTACTTC. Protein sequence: CASSPFGGYSYEQYF.

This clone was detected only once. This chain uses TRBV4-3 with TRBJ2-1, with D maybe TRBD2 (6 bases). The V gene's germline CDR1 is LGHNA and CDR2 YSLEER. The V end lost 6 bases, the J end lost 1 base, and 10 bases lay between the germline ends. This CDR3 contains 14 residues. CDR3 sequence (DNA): TGCGCCAGCAGTTTCGGGGGATCCTACAATGAGCAGTTCTTC. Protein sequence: CASSFGGSYNEQFF.

The chain's CDR3 is CASSLTGANQPQHF. The CDR3 DNA follows: TGTGCCAGCAGTTTAACAGGGGCCAATCAGCCCCAGCATTTT. V gene TRBV28 combines with J gene TRBJ1-5; 7 bases match TRBD1. The CDR3 has 14 amino acids. The J segment lost 3 bases and the V segment lost 2 bases, leaving 1 base of the junction unmatched. The V gene's germline CDR1 is MDHEN and CDR2 SYDVKM.

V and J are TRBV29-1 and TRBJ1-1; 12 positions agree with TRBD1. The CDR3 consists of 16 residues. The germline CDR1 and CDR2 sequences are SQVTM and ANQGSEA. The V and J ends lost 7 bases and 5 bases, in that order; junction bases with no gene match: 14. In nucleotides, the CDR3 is TGCAGCGCTATGGGACAGGGGGCGTCCCTGGGGACTGAAGCTTTCTTT. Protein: CSAMGQGASLGTEAFF.

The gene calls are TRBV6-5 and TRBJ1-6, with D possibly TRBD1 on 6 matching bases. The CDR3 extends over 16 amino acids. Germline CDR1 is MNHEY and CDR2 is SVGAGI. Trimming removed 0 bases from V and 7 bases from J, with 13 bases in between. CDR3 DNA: TGTGCCAGCAGTTACTCACGGGGGGCGGAGAATTCACCCCTCCACTTT. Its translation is CASSYSRGAENSPLHF.

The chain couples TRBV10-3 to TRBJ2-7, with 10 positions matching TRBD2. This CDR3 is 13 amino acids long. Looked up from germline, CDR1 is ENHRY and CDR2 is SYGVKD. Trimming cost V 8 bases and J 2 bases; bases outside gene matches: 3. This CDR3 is CAIATSGTYEQYF. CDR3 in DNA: TGTGCCATCGCTACTAGCGGGACCTACGAGCAGTACTTC.

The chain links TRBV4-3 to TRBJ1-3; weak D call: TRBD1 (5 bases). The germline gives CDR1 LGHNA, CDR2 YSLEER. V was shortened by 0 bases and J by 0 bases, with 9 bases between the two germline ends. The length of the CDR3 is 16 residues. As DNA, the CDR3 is TGCGCCAGCAGCCAAGATGCGGGGCCCTCTGGAAACACCATATATTTT. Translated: CASSQDAGPSGNTIYF.

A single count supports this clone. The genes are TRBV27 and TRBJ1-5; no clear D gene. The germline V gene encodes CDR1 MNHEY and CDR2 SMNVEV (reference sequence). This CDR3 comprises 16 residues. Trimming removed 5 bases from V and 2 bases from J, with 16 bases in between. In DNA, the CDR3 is TGTGCCAGCAGTGGAGGCCGGGGTAGTGGCAATCAGCCCCAGCATTTT. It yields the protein CASSGGRGSGNQPQHF.

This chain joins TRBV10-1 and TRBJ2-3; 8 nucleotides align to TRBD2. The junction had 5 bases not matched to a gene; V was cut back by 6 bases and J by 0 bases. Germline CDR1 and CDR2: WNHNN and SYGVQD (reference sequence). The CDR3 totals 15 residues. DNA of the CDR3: TGCGCCAGCAGGGGTAGCGGGACGAGCACAGATACGCAGTATTTT. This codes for CASRGSGTSTDTQYF.